The subject of this entry is one TCR beta chain. The target antigen is unknown. This specimen comes from a study of T cells after posttransplantation cyclophosphamide. The method was immunoSEQ multiplex PCR; TCRdb's version includes in-frame clones alone and lacks a portion of them. The sample has about 50,000 clones, approximately 94% seen once. Germline V lookup: CDR1 LNHDA, CDR2 SQIVND (reference sequence). Between the trimmed V and J ends, which lost 5 bases and 2 bases, there was a span of 16 bases. This CDR3 contains 15 residues. Study results and limitations: Later blood repertoires were often dominated by clones from the donor CD8+ memory compartment.

V gene TRBV19 combines with J gene TRBJ2-7; TRBD1 might be the D (6 bases). Sequencing used PBMCs. The origin of this receptor is a woman aged 30 to 39 in good health and a related stem cell transplant donor. The CDR3: CASSPSQGITYEQYF. The CDR3 bases are TGTGCCAGTAGTCCGTCACAGGGTATAACCTACGAGCAGTACTTC.